Below are 2 T cell receptor beta chains sequenced from a single sample in a study. TCRdb itself ran the 5' RACE reads through MiXCR, one entry per CDR3 protein. The top ten clones hold around 6.4% of a sample with thousands of distinct CDR3 sequences, approximately 50% of them seen once. Cells sorted as Tregs were CD4+, CD25+ and CD127-/low. Input material: Tregs sorted from a lymph node. The receptor set was obtained from a female donor with breast cancer.

V is TRBV7-2 and J is TRBJ2-7, with TRBD2 matching 7 bases. Per the germline V gene, CDR1 is SGHTA and CDR2 is FQGNSA. Unmatched junction bases numbered 10, after V lost 1 base and J lost 4 bases. The CDR3 is 16 residues long. In nucleotides, the CDR3 is TGTGCCAGCAGCTTAGGTGGACTAGTTCTGGGTTACGAGCAGTACGTC. Protein: CASSLGGLVLGYEQYV.

This chain links TRBV5-4 with TRBJ2-1; no clear D gene. V lost 6 bases, J lost 0 bases, and 10 bases lay in between. Germline V gene data show CDR1 as SGHNT and CDR2 as YYREEE (reference sequence). There are 14 residues in the CDR3. The chain's CDR3 is CASMAASSYNEQFF. As DNA, the CDR3 is TGTGCCAGCATGGCGGCTAGCTCCTACAATGAGCAGTTCTTC.